This T cell receptor (beta chain) emerged from a study of shared clonotypes between healthy human individuals. A word on this clone: Its cognate antigen is unknown.

The CDR3 sequence is 13 residues long. Germline V gene sequence: CDR1 KGHSH, CDR2 LQKENI. V gave up 4 bases and J gave up 5 bases, with 12 bases separating them. Regarding the study as a whole: About 4.5% of naive CD4 clonotypes were common to a handful of donors.

Donors included only healthy HIV-negative adults lacking recent acute infections or vaccinations. The split of CD4+ cells yielded CD45RA+ naive and CD45RA-negative memory subsets. Clones were sequenced by immunoSEQ multiplex PCR, and TCRdb holds only the in-frame ones, with some missing. Among roughly 1,500,000 clones listed, approximately 98.5% were seen once. The sample was naive CD4+ T cells sorted from blood. Stated subset: CD45RA+ positively selected. This chain links TRBV18 with TRBJ2-7; no clear D. The TCR originated in a man in his thirties or forties in good health. CDR3 amino acids: CASSLRSKDEQYF. The CDR3 DNA follows: TGTGCCAGCTCACTCCGGTCGAAGGACGAGCAGTACTTC.